This T cell receptor beta chain was captured by sequencing in a study of blood T cell repertoires in COVID-19 (dated by TCRdb to about 2020). For the wider study: Samples covering the acute and convalescent phases of COVID-19 were provided by collaborators in the United States, Italy and Spain. Where HLA class I and class II types were available, the types were taken from metadata supplied by the sample provider, not from assay-based typing. Nearly every sample came with metadata listing a de-identified subject ID, COVID-19 status, age in years and sex. Samples were obtained from the ongoing ImmuneRACE study (first 160 participants) and from approximately 1,200 subjects provided by 6 global collaborators. The repertoires were released in a freely available public database intended as a resource for research on the immune response to SARS-CoV-2. The dataset comprised deeply sampled blood TCRbeta repertoires from subjects exposed to, actively infected with, or recovered from COVID-19. The material from the prospective study consisted of cDNA or gDNA derived from T cells, B-cell-depleted T cells, or PBMCs.

The immunoSEQ Assay, a bias-controlled multiplex PCR, was used to amplify TCRbeta CDR3 regions from genomic DNA. As for the original processing: Nucleated cell counts per sample were estimated from amplification of reference gene primers within the assay. To quantify the absolute abundance of each unique TCRbeta CDR3 rearrangement, sequence reads were collapsed and filtered. For each sample, productive Simpson clonality was calculated as the square root of Simpson's diversity index across productive rearrangements. In TCRdb, the immuneACCESS table is reduced to in-frame sequences with V and J assigned. These tables do not hold every clone; where another copy was compared, an unresolved V gene accounts for under half, and the others remain unexplained. V and J calls and clone size are those listed in that table; D and trimming were worked out from the DNA. Within this sample are some 150,000 clones, with 75% to 85% of them counted one time only. The top ten clones comprise about 16% of the sample.

In regard to this clone: Which antigen it targets is not known. Per-nucleotide qualities are absent, and no much larger clonotype sits a single base away.

Paper-wide results and their limitations: How much clinical and demographic metadata was included differed by source and by participant, and the metadata was provided uncurated.

In the prospective study, participants were about 18 to 95 years old, resided in approximately 22 geographic areas of the United States, and were enrolled through a virtual design. To assign participants to cohorts, the prospective study relied on clinical history that participants themselves reported in a screening survey and a study questionnaire. Recovered participants in ImmuneRACE Cohort 3 were defined as having two consecutive negative NP/OP PCR tests, clearance from a healthcare professional, or resolution of symptoms. In the prospective study, mobile phlebotomists collected whole blood, serum and a nasopharyngeal or oropharyngeal swab from each participant. Prospective study participants could optionally give additional blood draws and questionnaires over a roughly two-month period. Prospective study blood samples were shipped either frozen or at room temperature before DNA extraction.

Taken from cysteine to phenylalanine, the CDR3 has 15 residues. Only CDR3 DNA remains: 45 bases, in frame from the first base. Trimming removed 0 bases from V and 7 bases from J; the gene matches leave 2 bases unexplained. For CDR1 and CDR2, the germline V gene lists MGHRA and YSYEKL. This sequence uses TRBV4-1 and TRBJ2-2; TRBD1 fits 10 bases in the junction. The clonotype was recovered from a man aged 45-65 years who had recovered from COVID-19. Material: PBMCs or T cells enriched from blood (not recorded which). The CDR3 loop reads CASSQDGTGVGELFF. The nucleotide sequence is TGCGCCAGCAGCCAAGATGGGACAGGGGTCGGGGAGCTGTTTTTT.